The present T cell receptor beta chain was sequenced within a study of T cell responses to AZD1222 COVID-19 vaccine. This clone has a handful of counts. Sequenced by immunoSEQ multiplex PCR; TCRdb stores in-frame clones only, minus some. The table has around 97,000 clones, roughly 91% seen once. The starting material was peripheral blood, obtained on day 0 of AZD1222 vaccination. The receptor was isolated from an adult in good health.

CDR3 residues: CASSLAGGETQYF. The CDR3 region has the DNA TGTGCCAGCAGTCTAGCGGGAGGAGAGACCCAGTACTTC. The rearrangement joins TRBV7-9 to TRBJ2-5, with 11 bases fitting TRBD2. Germline CDR1 reads SEHNR; CDR2 reads FQNEAQ (reference sequence). This CDR3 region has 13 residues. Trimming removed 6 bases from V and 4 bases from J; junction bases left unmatched: 1.